This section outlines one T cell receptor (beta chain) sequence together with its context. Deletions cut 4 bases from V and 0 bases from J, with 10 bases between. In germline, CDR1 is LNHDA, CDR2 SQIVND (reference sequence). This CDR3 has 15 residues. Assay used: immunoSEQ multiplex PCR; TCRdb lists only in-frame clones, some missing. Here the sample spans 30,000 or so clones, 60% to 80% being singletons. This specimen belongs to a study of early stage breast cancer tumors. Source material: blood. The chain joins TRBV19 to TRBJ1-3; D unresolved. The TCR was taken from a person in their 40s with breast cancer. The CDR3 spells CASSNTANSGNTIYF. The CDR3, as DNA: TGTGCCAGTAGTAACACGGCCAACTCTGGAAACACCATATATTTT.